The 30 T cell receptor beta chains below come from one sample, sequenced in a study of cytomegalovirus exposure and HLA in healthy donors. Researchers ran the PCR with 60 Vbeta and 13 Jbeta primers. Produced via immunoSEQ multiplex PCR; TCRdb's table is partial and in-frame only. This sample carries under 150,000 clones, 75% to 90% of them seen once, and the ten largest clones take just over 8%. Sequencing input: PBMCs. All receptors come from a woman aged 45-65 years in good health and CMV-seropositive.

V is TRBV28 and J is TRBJ2-1; 7 bases are a match to TRBD1. The V segment lost 5 bases and the J segment 6 bases; nucleotides outside the gene matches: 7. This CDR3 has 14 amino acids. Per the germline V gene, CDR1 is MDHEN and CDR2 is SYDVKM. The CDR3 region is CASSGTDPFNEQFF. Here the CDR3 DNA reads TGTGCCAGCAGTGGGACAGATCCGTTCAATGAGCAGTTCTTC.

The genes are TRBV7-6 and TRBJ2-5, with 10 bases fitting TRBD2. This CDR3 has 16 amino acids. Germline trimming cut 5 bases from V and 1 base from J; bases unmatched to any gene: 7. Germline lookup yields CDR1 SGHVS and CDR2 FNYEAQ. CDR3 sequence: CASSPTSGAIQETQYF. CDR3 nucleotides: TGTGCCAGCAGCCCTACTAGCGGGGCGATCCAAGAGACCCAGTACTTC.

This chain uses TRBV7-9 with TRBJ2-1; 13 nucleotides agree with TRBD2. The CDR3 contains 14 residues. With 7 bases clipped from V and 7 bases from J, the junction kept 4 bases outside the gene matches. Germline CDR1 and CDR2: SEHNR and FQNEAQ (reference sequence). The CDR3 DNA sequence: TGTGCCAGCAAAACTAGCGGGAGGGCTAATGAGCAGTTCTTC. As protein: CASKTSGRANEQFF.

This chain's CDR3 is CSVCFYNTDTQYF. The CDR3 nucleotides are TGCAGCGTTTGTTTTTATAACACAGATACGCAGTATTTT. The J gene is TRBJ2-3, the V gene TRBV29-1; the D is unclear. V lost 5 bases and J 2 bases, leaving 11 bases between the germline ends. CDR1 is SQVTM, CDR2 ANQGSEA, per germline. The CDR3 has 13 residues.

The chain is built from TRBV5-1 and TRBJ2-3; a possible D gene is TRBD1 (6 bases). Germline V gene data show CDR1 as SGHRS and CDR2 as YFSETQ. V lost 3 bases, J lost 2 bases, and 10 bases lay in between. The CDR3 extends over 14 amino acids. The CDR3 here is CASSSRTVTDTQYF. CDR3 DNA: TGCGCCAGCAGCTCCAGGACAGTCACAGATACGCAGTATTTT.

This clone was found once. The chain combines TRBV7-9 with TRBJ2-5; 11 nucleotides match TRBD2. Looked up from germline, CDR1 is SEHNR and CDR2 is FQNEAQ (reference sequence). This CDR3 is 19 amino acids long. J lost 5 bases, V lost 2 bases, and 16 bases had no gene match. This CDR3 is CASSLSARASGRRRETQYF. The DNA of the CDR3 is TGTGCCAGCAGCTTAAGTGCGAGAGCTAGCGGGAGGAGGCGGGAGACCCAGTACTTC.

Turning to this clone: Mismatch with germline at one junction end may stem from a read error. CDR3 DNA: TGTTCCAGCAGCTATCAGGGGAACACTGAAGCTTTCTTT. Translation gives CSSSYQGNTEAFF. The J gene is TRBJ1-1, the V gene TRBV7-9; perhaps TRBD1 as D (5 bases). Germline CDR1 is SEHNR and CDR2 is FQNEAQ (reference sequence). This CDR3 spans 13 amino acids.

This rearrangement joins TRBV10-3 to TRBJ2-2; D gene uncertain. This CDR3 region has 17 residues. Per the germline V gene, CDR1 is ENHRY and CDR2 is SYGVKD. V dropped 3 bases and J dropped 2 bases, with 16 bases sitting between them. The CDR3 region has the DNA TGTGCCATCAGTGAATCTCTATTCGCCATCAACACCGGGGAGCTGTTTTTT. This gives the protein CAISESLFAINTGELFF.

The chain carries TRBV10-3 and TRBJ1-2, with TRBD1 as a possible D gene (6 bases). This CDR3 contains 13 residues. Germline CDR1 reads ENHRY; CDR2 reads SYGVKD. Trimming took off 4 bases at V and 1 base at J, with 7 bases between the two ends. The CDR3 is CAISGTVNYGYTF. The DNA for the CDR3 is TGTGCCATCAGTGGGACAGTTAACTATGGCTACACCTTC.

This sequence joins TRBV5-6 and TRBJ2-7; TRBD1 matches 7 bases. After removal of 0 bases from V and 0 bases from J, the junction contained 6 bases not matched to a gene. This CDR3 spans 16 amino acids. Per germline, CDR1 SGHDT and CDR2 YYEEEE. The CDR3 region has the DNA TGTGCCAGCAGCTTGGAACCCAGGGGGAGCTCCTACGAGCAGTACTTC. This gives the protein CASSLEPRGSSYEQYF.

The rearrangement links TRBV7-2 to TRBJ2-7, with TRBD2 as a possible D gene (5 bases). The CDR3 runs to 14 residues. V lost 5 bases and J 2 bases, leaving 13 bases between the germline ends. CDR1 SGHTA and CDR2 FQGNSA come from the germline V gene. CDR3 loop: CASSPRTGTYEQYF. CDR3 DNA: TGTGCCAGCAGCCCACGGACTGGCACCTACGAGCAGTACTTC.

The gene calls are TRBV10-3 and TRBJ2-1, with TRBD2 matching 7 bases. The CDR3 consists of 14 residues. Trimming cost V 5 bases and J 7 bases; bases outside gene matches: 8. Germline V gene data show CDR1 as ENHRY and CDR2 as SYGVKD. The CDR3 sequence is CAISPPSGTNEQFF. DNA for the CDR3: TGTGCCATCAGTCCTCCTAGCGGCACAAATGAGCAGTTCTTC.

The rearrangement uses TRBV7-3 and TRBJ2-7; D is perhaps TRBD1 (6 bases). The V gene's germline CDR1 is SGHTA and CDR2 FQGTGA. Trimming took off 1 base at V and 2 bases at J, with 18 bases between the two ends. This CDR3 spans 17 amino acids. CDR3 DNA sequence: TGTGCCAGCAGCTTAAAAAACCCCAGGGGAACTACCTACGAGCAGTACTTC. Protein: CASSLKNPRGTTYEQYF.

The rearrangement uses TRBV5-4 and TRBJ2-2; D is perhaps TRBD1 (5 bases). Trimming shortened V by 4 bases and J by 2 bases, and 9 bases separated the two germline ends. CDR3 length: 14 amino acids. In germline, CDR1 is SGHNT, CDR2 YYREEE (reference sequence). CDR3 bases: TGTGCCAGCAGCCCTACAGGAAACACCGGGGAGCTGTTTTTT. This translates into CASSPTGNTGELFF.

The chain combines TRBV9 with TRBJ2-7, with TRBD2 matching over 8 bases. There are 16 residues in the CDR3. The germline V gene encodes CDR1 SGDLS and CDR2 YYNGEE. J was trimmed by 5 bases and V by 4 bases; bases with no gene match: 14. CDR3 sequence (DNA): TGTGCCAGCAGCCCGAGAGTCGGGACTAGTTTACACGAGCAGTACTTC. It translates to CASSPRVGTSLHEQYF. The full variable domain, completed using reference TRBV9 and TRBJ2-7, is DSGVTQTPKHLITATGQRVTLRCSPRSGDLSVYWYQQSLDQGLQFLIQYYNGEERAKGNILERFSAQQFPDLHSELNLSSLELGDSALYFCASSPRVGTSLHEQYFGPGTRLTVT.

This chain connects TRBV20-1 to TRBJ1-5, with D tentatively TRBD1 (6 bases). Germline V gene data show CDR1 as DFQATT and CDR2 as SNEGSKA (reference sequence). V lost 0 bases and J lost 10, with 7 bases in between. The CDR3 consists of 11 residues. Written as DNA, the CDR3 is TGCAGTGCTAGAGAAGGGGGACCCCAGCATTTT. Its protein is CSAREGGPQHF.

V is TRBV14 and J is TRBJ2-5; tentatively, D is TRBD2 (6 bases). The V and J ends lost 4 bases and 6 bases respectively, with 12 bases between them. Germline V lookup: CDR1 SGHDN, CDR2 FVKESK. The CDR3 has 13 residues. The CDR3 loop is CASSLRLVKTQYF. Here the CDR3 DNA reads TGTGCCAGCAGCCTCAGACTAGTAAAGACCCAGTACTTC.

This chain links TRBV19 with TRBJ1-2; a weak D match, TRBD1 (6 bases). V dropped 5 bases and J dropped 5 bases, with 18 bases sitting between them. The CDR3 is made up of 15 amino acids. Germline V lookup: CDR1 LNHDA, CDR2 SQIVND (reference sequence). The CDR3 loop is CASSPTRRTAYGYTF. The CDR3 DNA follows: TGTGCCAGTAGTCCCACAAGGCGGACAGCTTATGGCTACACCTTC.

The CDR3 region is CASSLSGTGRETQYF. The CDR3 DNA follows: TGTGCCAGCAGTTTATCTGGGACAGGGAGAGAGACCCAGTACTTC. V usage is TRBV28 and J usage is TRBJ2-5, with 9 positions matching TRBD1. The CDR3 covers 15 residues. V dropped 1 base and J dropped 4; count of bases not matched to a gene: 4. CDR1 is MDHEN, CDR2 SYDVKM, per germline.

J is TRBJ2-5 and V is TRBV5-1; TRBD1 agrees at 8 bases. V trimming: 6 bases; J trimming: 4 bases; junction bases outside the gene matches: 5. This CDR3 region has 13 residues. Germline values: CDR1 SGHRS, CDR2 YFSETQ. The CDR3 here is CASTQQGGETQYF. The CDR3 DNA sequence: TGCGCCAGCACCCAACAGGGGGGAGAGACCCAGTACTTC.

This clone was detected only a few times. CDR3 protein: CASSQDRVGIAFF. Here the CDR3 DNA reads TGTGCCAGCAGTCAGGACAGGGTAGGAATAGCTTTCTTT. The chain has TRBV11-2 and TRBJ1-1, with TRBD1 identical over 8 bases. CDR1 and CDR2 (germline): SGHAT, FQNNGV. The ends lost 6 bases at V and 10 bases at J; junction bases unmatched: 10. The CDR3 runs 13 residues.

The V and J genes are TRBV5-1 and TRBJ2-5; TRBD1 is a possible D gene (6 bases). This CDR3 is built from 14 residues. CDR1 SGHRS and CDR2 YFSETQ come from the germline V gene. V was trimmed by 4 bases and J by 3 bases, leaving 13 bases between them. The CDR3 spells CASSTGNREETQYF. The DNA for the CDR3 is TGCGCCAGCAGCACCGGTAACAGGGAAGAGACCCAGTACTTC.

This clone has more than one count but fewer than ten. The V gene is TRBV9, the J gene TRBJ1-1; tentative D call: TRBD1 (6 bases). Germline values: CDR1 SGDLS, CDR2 YYNGEE. The CDR3 extends over 16 amino acids. Trimming shortened V by 0 bases and J by 1 base, and 13 bases separated the two germline ends. CDR3 protein: CASSVARGGRNTEAFF. The CDR3 DNA follows: TGTGCCAGCAGCGTAGCACGGGGGGGCCGGAACACTGAAGCTTTCTTT.

The gene calls are TRBV18 and TRBJ1-2; 10 positions agree with TRBD1. The CDR3 sequence is 16 residues long. Looked up from germline, CDR1 is KGHSH and CDR2 is LQKENI. V lost 2 bases, J lost 4 bases, and 7 bases stayed unmatched. The CDR3 loop reads CASSPGTGETGYGYTF. In DNA form, the CDR3 reads TGTGCCAGCTCACCAGGGACAGGGGAGACGGGCTATGGCTACACCTTC.

V is TRBV19 and J is TRBJ2-1, with D perhaps matching TRBD2 (6 bases). Germline V gives CDR1 LNHDA, CDR2 SQIVND (reference sequence). The CDR3 loop spans 16 amino acids. V shed 6 bases and J shed 1 base, with 16 bases lying between them. Written as DNA, the CDR3 is TGTGCCAGTAGCACCCTTAGCGCGGGGTCCTACAATGAGCAGTTCTTC. This translates into CASSTLSAGSYNEQFF.

This rearrangement joins TRBV9 to TRBJ2-1; 10 bases line up with TRBD2. There are 18 residues in the CDR3. Germline V gene lookup returns CDR1 SGDLS and CDR2 YYNGEE. With V trimmed by 0 bases and J by 3 bases, 9 bases remained unmatched. Written as DNA, the CDR3 is TGTGCCAGCAGCGTAGTTGGTAGCGGGGGGAGCGTCTACAATGAGCAGTTCTTC. It codes for CASSVVGSGGSVYNEQFF.

The chain joins TRBV2 to TRBJ1-5; TRBD1 matches 8 bases. CDR1 is SNHLY and CDR2 is FYNNEI in the germline V gene. V gave up 3 bases and J gave up 7 bases; unmatched junction bases: 11. This CDR3 has 16 residues. In nucleotides, the CDR3 is TGTGCCAGCAGTGAGATCGGGACAGGAGCTTACCAGCCCCAGCATTTT. Amino acid sequence: CASSEIGTGAYQPQHF.

The chain joins TRBV27 to TRBJ2-7; D possibly corresponds to TRBD1 (6 bases). CDR1 and CDR2 (germline): MNHEY, SMNVEV (reference sequence). Trimming removed 8 bases from V and 3 bases from J, with 11 bases in between. There are 12 residues in the CDR3. The DNA of the CDR3 is TGTGCCAGCGGGACACAATACTACGAGCAGTACTTC. Translated, it gives CASGTQYYEQYF.

This clone was seen a single time. V gene TRBV5-1 combines with J gene TRBJ1-1; D possibly corresponds to TRBD1 (6 bases). Germline loops: CDR1 SGHRS, CDR2 YFSETQ. The CDR3 is made up of 13 amino acids. Trimming shortened V by 5 bases and J by 1 base, and 9 bases separated the two germline ends. The CDR3 DNA sequence: TGCGCCAGCAGTCAACAGGGGAACACTGAAGCTTTCTTT. Translated, it gives CASSQQGNTEAFF.

The rearrangement uses TRBV6-5 and TRBJ1-3; D gene uncertain. Germline V lookup: CDR1 MNHEY, CDR2 SVGAGI. V was shortened by 5 bases and J by 4 bases, with 12 bases between the two germline ends. There are 14 residues in the CDR3. As DNA, the CDR3 is TGTGCCAGCAGTCGACTCCTCCGGGGAAACACCATATATTTT. Protein product: CASSRLLRGNTIYF.